The following is a TCR beta chain sequence with its context. The sort gate was single viable CD3+CD4+CD8-CD45RO+ cells for memory CD4+ T cells. Per germline, CDR1 SGHKS and CDR2 YYEKEE (reference sequence). V lost 2 bases, J lost 7 bases, and 19 bases lay in between. The CDR3 covers 15 residues. This record comes from a study of memory CD4+ T cells and cytomegalovirus serostatus. Data came from immunoSEQ multiplex PCR; TCRdb stores just in-frame clones and leaves some out. The sample consists of approximately 41,000 clones, about 79% of them appearing once. The receptor was isolated from an adult in good health and CMV-seronegative. Material for sequencing was memory CD4+ T cells from blood. This chain links TRBV5-5 with TRBJ2-7; D is possibly TRBD2 (6 bases). CDR3 sequence reads: CASSFSPGASGEQYF. CDR3 nucleotide sequence: TGTGCCAGCAGCTTTTCTCCGGGAGCGTCGGGGGAGCAGTACTTC.